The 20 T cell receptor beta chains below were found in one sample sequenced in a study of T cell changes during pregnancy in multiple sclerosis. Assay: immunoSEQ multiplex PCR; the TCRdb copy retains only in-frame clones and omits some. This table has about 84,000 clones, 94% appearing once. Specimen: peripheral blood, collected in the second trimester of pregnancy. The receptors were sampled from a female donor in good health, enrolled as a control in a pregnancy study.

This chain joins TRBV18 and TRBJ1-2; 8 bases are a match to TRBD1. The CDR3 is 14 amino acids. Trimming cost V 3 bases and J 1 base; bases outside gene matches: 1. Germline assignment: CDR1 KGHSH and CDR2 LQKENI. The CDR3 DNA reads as TGTGCCAGCTCACCTGACAGGGGTAACTATGGCTACACCTTC. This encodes CASSPDRGNYGYTF.

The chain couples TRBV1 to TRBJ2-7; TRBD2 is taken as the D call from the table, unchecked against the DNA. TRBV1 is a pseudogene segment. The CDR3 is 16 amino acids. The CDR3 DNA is TGCACCAGCAGCCAACCCCCTAGCGGGGATTCCTACGAGCAGTACTTC. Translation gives CTSSQPPSGDSYEQYF.

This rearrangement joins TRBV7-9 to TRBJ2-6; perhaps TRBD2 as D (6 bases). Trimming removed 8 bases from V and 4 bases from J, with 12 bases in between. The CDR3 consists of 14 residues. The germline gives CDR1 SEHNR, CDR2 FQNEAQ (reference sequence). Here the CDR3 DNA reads TGTGCCAGCGAAAGGGCGGGGGGGGCCAACGTCCTGACTTTC. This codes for CASERAGGANVLTF.

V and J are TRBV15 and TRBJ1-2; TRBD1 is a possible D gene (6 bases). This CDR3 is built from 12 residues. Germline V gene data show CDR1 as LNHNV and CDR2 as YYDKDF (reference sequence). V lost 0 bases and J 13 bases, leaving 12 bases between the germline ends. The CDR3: CATSREQGPLTF. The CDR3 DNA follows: TGTGCCACCAGCAGAGAACAGGGCCCCCTCACCTTC. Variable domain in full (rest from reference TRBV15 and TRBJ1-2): DAMVIQNPRYQVTQFGKPVTLSCSQTLNHNVMYWYQQKSSQAPKLLFHYYDKDFNNEADTPDNFQSRRPNTSFCFLDIRSPGLGDTAMYLCATSREQGPLTFGSGTRLTVV.

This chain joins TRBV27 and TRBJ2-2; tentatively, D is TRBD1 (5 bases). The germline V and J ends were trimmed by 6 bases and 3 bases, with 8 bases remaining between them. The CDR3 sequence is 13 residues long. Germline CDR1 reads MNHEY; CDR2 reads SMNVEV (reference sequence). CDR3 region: CASSWGYTGELFF. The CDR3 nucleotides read TGTGCCAGCAGCTGGGGCTACACCGGGGAGCTGTTTTTT.

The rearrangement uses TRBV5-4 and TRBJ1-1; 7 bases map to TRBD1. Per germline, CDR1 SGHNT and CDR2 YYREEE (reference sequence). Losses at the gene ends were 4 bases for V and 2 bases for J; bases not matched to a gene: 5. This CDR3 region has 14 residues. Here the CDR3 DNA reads TGTGCCAGCAGCGTCGGACAGGCCAACACTGAAGCTTTCTTT. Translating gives CASSVGQANTEAFF.

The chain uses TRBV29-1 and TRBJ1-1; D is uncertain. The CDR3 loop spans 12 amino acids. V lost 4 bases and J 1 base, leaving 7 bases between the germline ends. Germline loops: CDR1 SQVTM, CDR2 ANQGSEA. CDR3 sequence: CSVAGENTEAFF. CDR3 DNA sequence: TGCAGCGTTGCCGGGGAGAACACTGAAGCTTTCTTT.

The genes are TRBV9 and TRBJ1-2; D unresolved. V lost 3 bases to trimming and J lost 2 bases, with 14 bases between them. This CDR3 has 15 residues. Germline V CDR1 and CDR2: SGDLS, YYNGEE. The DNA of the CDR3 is TGTGCCAGCAGCGGATTAGGGAGTCCAAACTATGGCTACACCTTC. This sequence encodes CASSGLGSPNYGYTF.

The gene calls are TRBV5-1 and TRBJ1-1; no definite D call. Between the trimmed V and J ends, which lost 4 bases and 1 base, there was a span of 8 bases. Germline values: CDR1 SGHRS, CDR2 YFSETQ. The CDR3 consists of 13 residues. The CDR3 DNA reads TGCGCCAGCAGCCTCACGGGGAACACTGAAGCTTTCTTT. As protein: CASSLTGNTEAFF.

DNA for the CDR3: TGTGCCAGCAGACCGCTAGCGGGAGGAACCAATGAGCAGTTCTTC. Translating gives CASRPLAGGTNEQFF. The J gene is TRBJ2-1, the V gene TRBV7-9; 11 bases are a match to TRBD2. Germline V gene sequence: CDR1 SEHNR, CDR2 FQNEAQ (reference sequence). V dropped 6 bases and J dropped 6; count of bases not matched to a gene: 7. This CDR3 has 15 residues.

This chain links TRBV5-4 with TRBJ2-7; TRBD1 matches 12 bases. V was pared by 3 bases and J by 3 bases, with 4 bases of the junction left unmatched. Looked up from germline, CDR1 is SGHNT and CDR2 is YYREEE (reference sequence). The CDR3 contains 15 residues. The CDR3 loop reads CASSSGTGGLYEQYF. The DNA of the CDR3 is TGTGCCAGCAGCTCCGGGACAGGGGGCCTCTACGAGCAGTACTTC.

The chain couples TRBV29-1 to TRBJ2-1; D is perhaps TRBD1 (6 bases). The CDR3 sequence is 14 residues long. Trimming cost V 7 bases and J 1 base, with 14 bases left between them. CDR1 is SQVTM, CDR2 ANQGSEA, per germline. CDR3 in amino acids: CSARTEESYNEQFF. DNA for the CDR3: TGCAGCGCCAGGACAGAGGAATCCTACAATGAGCAGTTCTTC.

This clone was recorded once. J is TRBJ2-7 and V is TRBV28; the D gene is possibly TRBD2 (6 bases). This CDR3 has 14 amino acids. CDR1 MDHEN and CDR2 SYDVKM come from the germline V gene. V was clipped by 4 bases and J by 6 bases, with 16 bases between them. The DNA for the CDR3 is TGTGCCAGCAGTTCCTCGGGAGTCGGGGCCGAGCAGTACTTC. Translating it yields CASSSSGVGAEQYF.

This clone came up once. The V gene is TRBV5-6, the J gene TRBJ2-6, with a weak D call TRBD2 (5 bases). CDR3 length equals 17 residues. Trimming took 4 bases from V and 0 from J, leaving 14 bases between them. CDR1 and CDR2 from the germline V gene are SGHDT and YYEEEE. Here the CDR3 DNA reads TGTGCCAGCAGCCGCGGGCTCGGAGGCTCTGGGGCCAACGTCCTGACTTTC. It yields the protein CASSRGLGGSGANVLTF.

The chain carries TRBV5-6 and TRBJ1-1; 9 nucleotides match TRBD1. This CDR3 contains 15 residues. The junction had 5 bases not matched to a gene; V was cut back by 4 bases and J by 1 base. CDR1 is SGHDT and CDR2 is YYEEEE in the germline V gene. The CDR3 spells CASSTPGQGNTEAFF. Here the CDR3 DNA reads TGTGCCAGCAGCACTCCGGGACAGGGGAACACTGAAGCTTTCTTT.

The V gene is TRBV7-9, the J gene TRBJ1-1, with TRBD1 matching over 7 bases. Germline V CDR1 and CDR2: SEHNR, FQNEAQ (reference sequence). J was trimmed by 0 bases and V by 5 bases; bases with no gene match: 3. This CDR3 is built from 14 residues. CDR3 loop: CASSRDSLNTEAFF. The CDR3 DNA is TGTGCCAGCAGCCGGGACAGCTTGAACACTGAAGCTTTCTTT.

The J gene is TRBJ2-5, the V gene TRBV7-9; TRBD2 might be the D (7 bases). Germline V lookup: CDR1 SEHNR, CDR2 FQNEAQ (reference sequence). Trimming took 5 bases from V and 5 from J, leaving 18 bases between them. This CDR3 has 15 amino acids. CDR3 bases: TGTGCCAGCAGCCTTGGCGCAGGGGAGGGGGAGACCCAGTACTTC. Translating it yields CASSLGAGEGETQYF.

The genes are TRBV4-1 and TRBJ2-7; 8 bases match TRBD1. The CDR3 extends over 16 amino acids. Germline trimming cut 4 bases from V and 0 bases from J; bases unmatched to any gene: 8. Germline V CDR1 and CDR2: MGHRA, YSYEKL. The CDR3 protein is CASSPPGQGPSYEQYF. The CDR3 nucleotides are TGCGCCAGCAGCCCCCCAGGACAGGGCCCCTCCTACGAGCAGTACTTC.

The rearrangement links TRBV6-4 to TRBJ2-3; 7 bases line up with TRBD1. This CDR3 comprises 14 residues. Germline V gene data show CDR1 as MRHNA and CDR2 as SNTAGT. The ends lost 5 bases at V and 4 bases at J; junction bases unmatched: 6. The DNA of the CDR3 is TGTGCCAGCAGTCAGACAGGGTTCGCAGATACGCAGTATTTT. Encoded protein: CASSQTGFADTQYF.

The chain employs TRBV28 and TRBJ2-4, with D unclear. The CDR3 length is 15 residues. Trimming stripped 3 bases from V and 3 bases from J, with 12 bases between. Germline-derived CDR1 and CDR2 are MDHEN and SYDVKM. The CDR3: CASSLTTQLKNIQYF. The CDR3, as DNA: TGTGCCAGCAGTTTGACAACCCAACTCAAAAACATTCAGTACTTC. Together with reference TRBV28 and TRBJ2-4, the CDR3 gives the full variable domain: DVKVTQSSRYLVKRTGEKVFLECVQDMDHENMFWYRQDPGLGLRLIYFSYDVKMKEKGDIPEGYSVSREKKERFSLILESASTNQTSMYLCASSLTTQLKNIQYFGAGTRLSVL.